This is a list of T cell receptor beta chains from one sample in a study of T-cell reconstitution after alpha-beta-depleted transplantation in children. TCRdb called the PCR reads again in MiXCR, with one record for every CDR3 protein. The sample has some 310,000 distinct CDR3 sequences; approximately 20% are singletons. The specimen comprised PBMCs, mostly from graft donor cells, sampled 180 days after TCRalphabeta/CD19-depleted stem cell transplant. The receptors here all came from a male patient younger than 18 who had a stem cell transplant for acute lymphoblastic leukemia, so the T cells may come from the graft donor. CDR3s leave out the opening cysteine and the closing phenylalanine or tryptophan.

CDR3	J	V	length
ASSLGIGGNEQF	TRBJ2-1	TRBV7-9	12
ASSQLTGPTYEQY	TRBJ2-7	TRBV4-1	13
ASSLDQVGGLSYNEQF	TRBJ2-1	TRBV11-2	16
ASSPQAGGRETQY	TRBJ2-5	TRBV7-3	13
ASSSGDLLYSYNEQF	TRBJ2-1	TRBV5-1	15
SVEVASGPMGAQY	TRBJ2-5	TRBV29-1	13
SVSRLLQETQY	TRBJ2-5	TRBV29-1	11
AISGRGNTEAF	TRBJ1-1	TRBV10-3	11
ASSPPGGRKETQY	TRBJ2-5	TRBV7-2	13
ASSPTGSNQPQH	TRBJ1-5	TRBV7-6	12
ASSATAGGANVLT	TRBJ2-6	TRBV11-2	13
ASSIGPYEQY	TRBJ2-7	TRBV19	10